Listed below are T cell receptor beta chains from one sample, sequenced in a study of cytomegalovirus exposure and HLA in healthy donors. Sequencing used immunoSEQ multiplex PCR; TCRdb keeps in-frame clones, though not all of them. The sample includes about 59,000 clones, roughly 75% of them seen just once. Sequenced input: PBMCs. These receptors originate from a man aged 30-40 years in good health and CMV-seropositive. Both conserved end residues are part of each CDR3. The D gene is left open where the match is weak. Clone size is given for some rows only: seen once, a few or many times, or a class if the clone is expanded.

j_call	clone_size	v_call	d_call	cdr3_nt	cdr3_aa
TRBJ2-5	-	TRBV5-4	TRBD2	TGTGCCAGCAGCCCGGGACTAGCGGCAATACAAGAGACCCGGTACTTC	CASSPGLAAIQETRYF
TRBJ2-5	-	TRBV5-8	-	TGTGCCAGCAGCCTTGGGTCGCGGCGGGGCCAAGAGACCCAGTACTTC	CASSLGSRRGQETQYF
TRBJ2-1	few	TRBV6-5	-	TGTGCCAGCAGTTTGGCCAGGGGTGTCAATGAGCAGTTCTTC	CASSLARGVNEQFF
TRBJ2-5	once	TRBV19	-	TGTGCCAGTGCAGGCAGGACGGACTTTCAAGAGACCCAGTACTTC	CASAGRTDFQETQYF
TRBJ2-5	-	TRBV29-1	-	TGCAGCGTTGAACAGCGGATGGTTCGGACCCAGTACTTC	CSVEQRMVRTQYF
TRBJ2-7	-	TRBV4-2	TRBD2	TGTGCCAGCAGCCAAGATCTAGCGGCCTACGAGCAGTACTTC	CASSQDLAAYEQYF
TRBJ1-1	-	TRBV18	-	TGTGCCAGCTCACCATCTGAGGTTCTCGTCACTGAAGCTTTCTTT	CASSPSEVLVTEAFF
TRBJ2-5	-	TRBV5-4	TRBD2	TGTGCCAGCAGCTTAATCGGGGGGGGAGTAGAGACCCAGTACTTC	CASSLIGGGVETQYF
TRBJ1-1	-	TRBV7-8	-	TGTGCCAGCAGCGCTGCAGGGCGGACTGAAGCTTTCTTT	CASSAAGRTEAFF
TRBJ2-5	-	TRBV6-5	TRBD1	TGTGCCAGCAGTTCGTGGCCGGGACAGGGTGCGGAGACCCAGTACTTC	CASSSWPGQGAETQYF
TRBJ1-1	-	TRBV19	-	TGTGCCAGTACCACCCATGGGGGGGTAAGTACTGAAGCTTTCTTT	CASTTHGGVSTEAFF
TRBJ2-3	-	TRBV4-3	-	TGCGCCAGCAGCCCCTCCGCGGTGAGGAGCACAGATACGCAGTATTTT	CASSPSAVRSTDTQYF
TRBJ2-7	-	TRBV5-4	-	TGTGCCAGCAGCTTAGCTTACTCCTACGAGCAGTACTTC	CASSLAYSYEQYF
TRBJ1-1	-	TRBV9	-	TGTGCCAGCAGCGTAGGGACATCGAACACTGAAGCTTTCTTT	CASSVGTSNTEAFF
TRBJ2-2	-	TRBV2	TRBD1	TGTGCCAGCAGTCCCGGGACAGGTCAATCGCCGCCGAACACCGGGGAGCTGTTTTTT	CASSPGTGQSPPNTGELFF
TRBJ1-2	-	TRBV19	TRBD1	TGTGCCAGCAACGCGGACAGGGCCCCAGAAATCTTC	CASNADRAPEIF
TRBJ2-7	-	TRBV5-1	TRBD1	TGCGCCAGCAGCTTGGCGGGACAGGGAACCTACGAGCAGTACTTC	CASSLAGQGTYEQYF
TRBJ1-3	-	TRBV5-1	TRBD1	TGCGCCAGCAGCTTCGGGACAGGGGCTGGAAACACCATATATTTT	CASSFGTGAGNTIYF